Listed below are T cell receptor beta chains from one sample, sequenced in a study of cytomegalovirus exposure and HLA in healthy donors. Profiling relied on immunoSEQ multiplex PCR, and the TCRdb table lists in-frame clones only, not all of them. In the table there are about 110,000 clones, 70% to 85% of which are singletons. The sequencing input was PBMCs. All receptors come from a man aged 25-45 years in good health and CMV-seropositive. Both conserved end residues are part of each CDR3. A D gene is named only where the DNA matches it firmly. Clone sizes are given selectively: once, few, many, or a class where the clone is expanded.

>.|TRBV27|TRBJ1-2|TRBD1
CASSLGTGGSSGYTF
TGTGCCAGCAGCCTAGGGACAGGGGGTTCTTCGGGCTACACCTTC
>few|TRBV5-6|TRBJ2-1|TRBD1
CASSLVTGVVYNEQFF
TGTGCCAGCAGCTTGGTAACAGGGGTGGTCTACAATGAGCAGTTCTTC
>.|TRBV5-1|TRBJ2-7|.
CASSFAAGSYEQYF
TGCGCCAGCAGCTTCGCCGCAGGCTCCTACGAGCAGTACTTC
>.|TRBV30|TRBJ1-2|.
CAWSALGSGGYTF
TGTGCCTGGAGTGCTCTTGGCAGCGGTGGCTACACCTTC
>.|TRBV6-6|TRBJ2-7|TRBD1
CASSTQGQGNYEQYF
TGTGCCAGCAGTACCCAGGGACAGGGAAACTACGAGCAGTACTTC
>.|TRBV7-8|TRBJ2-5|TRBD1
CASRSTGVEGETQYF
TGTGCCAGCAGGTCGACAGGGGTTGAAGGAGAGACCCAGTACTTC
>.|TRBV7-9|TRBJ1-1|.
CASSIQENTEAFF
TGTGCCAGCAGCATACAGGAGAACACTGAAGCTTTCTTT
>.|TRBV7-3|TRBJ1-2|.
CASSRYTAGYTF
TGTGCCAGCAGCCGGTACACAGCTGGCTACACCTTC
>.|TRBV6-1|TRBJ2-4|.
CASIRRQGHNIQYF
TGTGCCAGCATCCGGCGCCAGGGGCATAACATTCAGTACTTC
>.|TRBV5-1|TRBJ2-3|.
CASSASGGVNTDTQYF
TGCGCCAGCAGCGCCTCGGGCGGGGTAAACACAGATACGCAGTATTTT
>few|TRBV7-9|TRBJ1-2|.
CASSYGQNGYTF
TGTGCCAGCAGCTATGGACAGAATGGCTACACCTTC
>.|TRBV25-1|TRBJ2-1|TRBD1
CASTRQGGSYNEQFF
TGTGCCAGCACCCGACAGGGGGGCTCCTACAATGAGCAGTTCTTC
>.|TRBV9|TRBJ2-3|.
CASRGASTDTQYF
TGTGCCAGCAGAGGGGCGAGCACAGATACGCAGTATTTT
>.|TRBV6-6|TRBJ2-1|TRBD1
CASRLQGEDYNEQFF
TGTGCCAGCAGGTTACAGGGGGAAGACTACAATGAGCAGTTCTTC
>once|TRBV10-1|TRBJ1-2|.
CASSSDRTYGYTF
TGCGCCAGCAGTTCTGACAGAACTTATGGCTACACCTTC
>.|TRBV19|TRBJ1-2|.
CASSIDRTYGYTF
TGTGCCAGTAGTATCGACAGGACTTATGGCTACACCTTC
>.|TRBV5-6|TRBJ1-2|.
CASSFPGHGYTF
TGTGCCAGCAGCTTCCCAGGGCATGGCTACACCTTC
>.|TRBV23-1|TRBJ2-7|.
CASSQSQASFNRYEQYF
TGCGCCAGCAGTCAATCTCAAGCCTCTTTTAACCGCTACGAGCAGTACTTC
>once|TRBV19|TRBJ1-6|.
CASSSRDTLHHF
TGTGCCAGTAGTTCCCGGGACACTCTACACCACTTT
>.|TRBV18|TRBJ2-1|TRBD1
CASSPEERGRSAYNEQFF
TGTGCCAGCTCACCGGAGGAGAGGGGGCGTAGTGCCTACAATGAGCAGTTCTTC
>.|TRBV2|TRBJ2-3|.
CASSATLEIDTQYF
TGTGCCAGCAGTGCCACTTTGGAGATCGATACGCAGTATTTT
>.|TRBV2|TRBJ2-2|TRBD1
CASADRANTGELFF
TGTGCCAGCGCGGACAGGGCGAACACCGGGGAGCTGTTTTTT
>.|TRBV2|TRBJ2-3|TRBD2
CASRLAGGTDTQYF
TGTGCCAGCCGACTAGCGGGGGGCACAGATACGCAGTATTTT